The 5 T cell receptor beta chains below come from one sample, sequenced in a study of cytomegalovirus exposure and HLA in healthy donors. The PCR made use of 60 Vbeta and 13 Jbeta primers. Repertoires were generated with immunoSEQ multiplex PCR, while TCRdb's copy carries only in-frame clones and drops some. The sample has roughly 200,000 clones; more than 65% are singletons. The sequenced sample was PBMCs. These receptors were collected from a man aged 45-65 years in good health and CMV-seronegative.

The rearrangement uses TRBV10-1 and TRBJ2-1; no firm D call. Germline CDR1 WNHNN, CDR2 SYGVQD (reference sequence). This CDR3 region has 12 residues. The ends were cut back, 3 bases at V and 8 bases at J, with 8 bases in the middle. CDR3 region: CASSDSRDEQFF. The CDR3 bases are TGCGCCAGCAGTGACTCACGGGATGAGCAGTTCTTC.

The V gene is TRBV9, the J gene TRBJ2-1, with TRBD2 matching over 8 bases. Losses at the gene ends were 0 bases for V and 2 bases for J; bases not matched to a gene: 1. CDR1 and CDR2 (germline): SGDLS, YYNGEE. The CDR3 is 15 residues long. This chain's CDR3 is CASSVDSGAYNEQFF. The CDR3 DNA reads TGTGCCAGCAGCGTAGATAGCGGGGCCTACAATGAGCAGTTCTTC.

This clone was counted between two and nine times. V is TRBV6-5 and J is TRBJ1-5; D call uncertain. Germline V gives CDR1 MNHEY, CDR2 SVGAGI. The CDR3 spans 12 residues. V dropped 6 bases and J dropped 6 bases, with 9 bases sitting between them. The DNA for the CDR3 is TGTGCCAGCAGCCCGGGTGGTCAGCCCCAGCATTTT. This encodes CASSPGGQPQHF.

The V gene is TRBV7-9, the J gene TRBJ1-2; D not certain. Germline values: CDR1 SEHNR, CDR2 FQNEAQ (reference sequence). The V gene lost 0 bases and the J gene lost 6 bases, with 11 bases spanning the gap. This CDR3 contains 14 residues. The CDR3 region has the DNA TGTGCCAGCAGCTTAGCTGGGGAGAAGAATGGCTACACCTTC. Protein product: CASSLAGEKNGYTF.

The chain has TRBV6-6 and TRBJ2-3; D is undetermined. This CDR3 comprises 11 residues. Germline CDR1 is MNHNY and CDR2 is SVGAGI (reference sequence). Trimming took off 8 bases at V and 2 bases at J, with 5 bases between the two ends. Here the CDR3 DNA reads TGTGCCAGCTCCTCCACAGATACGCAGTATTTT. It translates to CASSSTDTQYF.